This T cell receptor (beta chain) was identified during a study of preoperative IRX-2 immunotherapy in early breast cancer. As for treatment: preoperative locoregional IRX-2 cytokine immunotherapy. This phase Ib study tested locoregional IRX-2 cytokine immunotherapy given before surgery. Repertoires were generated with immunoSEQ multiplex PCR, while TCRdb's copy carries only in-frame clones and drops some. This sample has approximately 5,500 clones, with less than 80% found just once. The V and J ends lost 5 bases and 1 base respectively, with 9 bases between them. The CDR3 has 14 amino acids. Germline CDR1 is SGHNT and CDR2 is YENEEA.

The source is a human donor with breast cancer. The chain has TRBV11-3 and TRBJ1-5, with D perhaps TRBD1 (5 bases). Source: tumor tissue, taken before IRX-2 immunotherapy. The chain's CDR3 is CASSVRGSNQPQHF. The CDR3 nucleotides read TGTGCCAGCAGCGTACGGGGGAGCAATCAGCCCCAGCATTTT.